The following is a TCR beta chain sequence with its context. Antigen specificity is unknown. V shed 6 bases and J shed 0 bases, with 20 bases lying between them. The CDR3 consists of 18 residues. Looked up from germline, CDR1 is MNHNS and CDR2 is SASEGT. TCRdb reprocessed the reads with MiXCR, giving one entry per CDR3 protein. The data hold more than 10,000 distinct CDR3 sequences, with approximately 30% observed a single time. These data are taken from a study of liver allograft versus peripheral blood T cells. Study context: Recipients' peripheral blood T cell receptor repertoires were compared with those in transplanted livers. General observations from the study: The authors reported that T cell receptor repertoires inside liver allografts differed from those in peripheral blood.

This TCR was recovered from a human patient who had a liver transplant. Some T cells may be supplied by the graft donor. The J gene is TRBJ1-4, the V gene TRBV6-1; TRBD1 might be the D (6 bases). The CDR3: CASRMRTDPLSTNEKLFF. The DNA of the CDR3 is TGTGCCAGCAGGATGAGGACAGACCCTTTATCAACTAATGAAAAACTGTTTTTT.